This paragraph covers one T cell receptor (beta chain) sequence. Trimming cost V 3 bases and J 5 bases, with 2 bases left between them. The CDR3 runs 11 residues. CDR1 is SNHLY and CDR2 is FYNNEI in the germline V gene. These data belong to a study of T cell changes during pregnancy in multiple sclerosis. The method was immunoSEQ multiplex PCR; TCRdb's version includes in-frame clones alone and lacks a portion of them. Of some 47,000 clones in the sample, about 95% were seen once. The chain joins TRBV2 to TRBJ2-1; D unclear. This TCR was recovered from a female donor with multiple sclerosis, enrolled in a pregnancy study. The sequencing here drew on peripheral blood, taken in the second trimester of pregnancy. The CDR3 nucleotides read TGTGCCAGCAGTGACAACAATGAGCAGTTCTTC. It yields the protein CASSDNNEQFF.